The rows below give T cell receptor beta chains drawn from one sample of a study of CD8 T cells in Susac syndrome. TCRdb used MiXCR to reprocess the immunoSEQ multiplex PCR reads, holding one entry per CDR3 protein. Of 300,000 to 350,000 distinct CDR3 sequences in the sample, just over 90% were seen once. The source material was CD4+ T cells from PBMCs. The receptors were sampled from a human donor with multiple sclerosis. Each CDR3 is given with its conserved first and last residue. Each record gives: J gene, CDR3 length, clone size, D gene, V gene, CDR3 protein, CDR3 DNA. D genes are given only for firm matches. Rows may omit the clone size; those that give it use once, few, many or a size class.

J: TRBJ2-5; length: 13; size: NA; D: NA; V: TRBV2; CDR3: CASNGGQGETQYF; DNA: TGTGCCAGCAATGGGGGGCAGGGAGAGACCCAGTACTTC
J: TRBJ1-4; length: 14; size: once; D: NA; V: TRBV7-2; CDR3: CASSFDSRNEKLFF; DNA: TGTGCCAGCAGCTTTGATAGTAGGAATGAAAAACTGTTTTTT
J: TRBJ1-2; length: 16; size: NA; D: NA; V: TRBV7-2; CDR3: CASSSREALSSYGYTF; DNA: TGTGCCAGCAGCTCCAGGGAAGCGCTCTCCTCCTATGGCTACACCTTC
J: TRBJ1-2; length: 14; size: NA; D: TRBD1; V: TRBV10-3; CDR3: CAINDRGANYGYTF; DNA: TGTGCCATCAACGACAGGGGAGCCAACTATGGCTACACCTTC
J: TRBJ2-5; length: 14; size: NA; D: TRBD2; V: TRBV12-3/TRBV12-4; CDR3: CASSLGLAAFLQYF; DNA: TGTGCCAGCAGTTTGGGGCTAGCGGCCTTCCTTCAGTACTTC
J: TRBJ2-7; length: 15; size: NA; D: NA; V: TRBV2; CDR3: CASSGDWLSSYEQYF; DNA: TGTGCCAGCAGTGGAGATTGGCTAAGCTCCTACGAGCAGTACTTC
J: TRBJ2-2; length: 15; size: once; D: NA; V: TRBV18; CDR3: CASSTRGQRTGELFF; DNA: TGTGCCAGCTCAACGCGGGGACAGAGAACCGGGGAGCTGTTTTTT
J: TRBJ2-2; length: 15; size: NA; D: NA; V: TRBV5-6; CDR3: CASSFPGRRTGELFF; DNA: TGTGCCAGCAGCTTTCCAGGGAGGCGCACCGGGGAGCTGTTTTTT
J: TRBJ1-1; length: 15; size: once; D: NA; V: TRBV14; CDR3: CASSQGQTLNTEAFF; DNA: TGTGCCAGCAGCCAAGGACAGACCCTTAACACTGAAGCTTTCTTT
J: TRBJ1-6; length: 14; size: NA; D: NA; V: TRBV5-1; CDR3: CASSLDDSNSPLHF; DNA: TGCGCCAGCAGCTTGGATGACAGCAATTCACCCCTCCACTTT
J: TRBJ2-7; length: 15; size: NA; D: NA; V: TRBV18; CDR3: CASSPYDRNFYEQYF; DNA: TGTGCCAGCTCACCATACGACCGGAATTTCTACGAGCAGTACTTC
J: TRBJ2-2; length: 14; size: NA; D: TRBD1; V: TRBV20-1; CDR3: CSAPRTGSTGELFF; DNA: TGCAGTGCTCCGCGGACAGGTTCCACCGGGGAGCTGTTTTTT
J: TRBJ1-5; length: 15; size: NA; D: TRBD1; V: TRBV6-6; CDR3: CASRSDRDSNQPQHF; DNA: TGTGCCAGCAGATCCGACAGGGATAGCAATCAGCCCCAGCATTTT
J: TRBJ2-7; length: 14; size: NA; D: NA; V: TRBV5-1; CDR3: CASSLEGLLDEQYF; DNA: TGCGCCAGCAGCTTGGAGGGATTGCTCGACGAGCAGTACTTC
J: TRBJ1-1; length: 12; size: NA; D: NA; V: TRBV20-1; CDR3: CSASGGRASAFF; DNA: TGCAGTGCTAGCGGTGGCCGGGCGTCAGCTTTCTTT
J: TRBJ2-1; length: 15; size: NA; D: TRBD2; V: TRBV30; CDR3: CAWSVKLAGVDEQFF; DNA: TGTGCCTGGAGTGTAAAACTAGCGGGAGTAGATGAGCAGTTCTTC
J: TRBJ1-2; length: 13; size: NA; D: TRBD1; V: TRBV25-1; CDR3: CASLDRGFKGYTF; DNA: TGTGCCAGCCTCGACAGGGGCTTTAAGGGCTACACCTTC
J: TRBJ1-2; length: 16; size: NA; D: TRBD1; V: TRBV5-4; CDR3: CASSLEGQATSYGYTF; DNA: TGTGCCAGCAGCTTGGAAGGACAGGCGACTTCCTATGGCTACACCTTC
J: TRBJ2-3; length: 14; size: NA; D: TRBD2; V: TRBV30; CDR3: CAWRLGLAGAPKYF; DNA: TGTGCCTGGAGATTGGGACTAGCGGGGGCTCCGAAGTATTTT
J: TRBJ2-7; length: 14; size: NA; D: NA; V: TRBV10-3; CDR3: CAISEDRPGVEQYF; DNA: TGTGCCATCAGTGAGGACCGGCCGGGGGTCGAGCAGTACTTC
J: TRBJ2-1; length: 13; size: NA; D: NA; V: TRBV5-1; CDR3: CASIGTSYNEQFF; DNA: TGCGCCAGCATAGGGACCTCCTACAATGAGCAGTTCTTC
J: TRBJ1-1; length: 13; size: NA; D: NA; V: TRBV30; CDR3: CAWRGRSNTEAFF; DNA: TGTGCCTGGAGGGGACGGTCGAACACTGAAGCTTTCTTT
J: TRBJ2-6; length: 18; size: NA; D: NA; V: TRBV7-2; CDR3: CASSLASGLNSGANVLTF; DNA: TGTGCCAGCAGCTTAGCCTCGGGACTGAACTCTGGGGCCAACGTCCTGACTTTC
J: TRBJ1-5; length: 14; size: NA; D: NA; V: TRBV12-3/TRBV12-4; CDR3: CASSLGQGTVPQHF; DNA: TGTGCCAGCAGTTTAGGTCAGGGCACGGTACCCCAGCATTTT
J: TRBJ1-6; length: 13; size: NA; D: NA; V: TRBV12-3/TRBV12-4; CDR3: CASSLNGGAPLHF; DNA: TGTGCCAGCAGTTTAAACGGGGGCGCACCCCTCCACTTT
J: TRBJ2-1; length: 15; size: NA; D: NA; V: TRBV12-3/TRBV12-4; CDR3: CASSFRRMAYNEQFF; DNA: TGTGCCAGCAGTTTTCGGAGAATGGCCTACAATGAGCAGTTCTTC
J: TRBJ2-5; length: 11; size: NA; D: NA; V: TRBV6-5; CDR3: CASSYLETQYF; DNA: TGTGCCAGCAGTTACTTGGAGACCCAGTACTTC
J: TRBJ1-5; length: 13; size: once; D: NA; V: TRBV12-3/TRBV12-4; CDR3: CASNEQGFQPQHF; DNA: TGTGCCAGCAACGAACAGGGTTTCCAGCCCCAGCATTTT
J: TRBJ2-1; length: 15; size: NA; D: NA; V: TRBV5-1; CDR3: CASSLAPRSYNEQFF; DNA: TGCGCCAGCAGCTTGGCGCCTAGATCCTACAATGAGCAGTTCTTC
J: TRBJ1-2; length: 16; size: NA; D: TRBD1; V: TRBV25-1; CDR3: CASSEYSTGGLYGYTF; DNA: TGTGCCAGCAGTGAATATTCGACAGGGGGCCTGTATGGCTACACCTTC
J: TRBJ2-5; length: 14; size: NA; D: NA; V: TRBV7-2; CDR3: CASSPQRVWETQYF; DNA: TGTGCCAGCAGCCCCCAGCGGGTCTGGGAGACCCAGTACTTC
J: TRBJ2-1; length: 21; size: NA; D: TRBD2; V: TRBV9; CDR3: CASSVDWTSGTRKSSYNEQFF; DNA: TGTGCCAGCAGCGTAGACTGGACTAGCGGGACGAGGAAGAGCTCCTACAATGAGCAGTTCTTC
J: TRBJ1-5; length: 14; size: NA; D: NA; V: TRBV5-1; CDR3: CASSLGGFDQPQHF; DNA: TGCGCCAGCAGCTTGGGGGGGTTCGATCAGCCCCAGCATTTT
J: TRBJ2-3; length: 16; size: NA; D: TRBD2; V: TRBV7-2; CDR3: CASSLPKLAGTDTQYF; DNA: TGTGCCAGCAGCTTACCCAAGCTAGCGGGAACAGATACGCAGTATTTT
J: TRBJ1-2; length: 16; size: NA; D: NA; V: TRBV3-1; CDR3: CASSQGGFEANYGYTF; DNA: TGTGCCAGCAGCCAAGGCGGGTTTGAGGCTAACTATGGCTACACCTTC
J: TRBJ1-1; length: 14; size: few; D: NA; V: TRBV12-3/TRBV12-4; CDR3: CASSPGGRNTEAFF; DNA: TGTGCCAGCAGCCCGGGGGGCCGGAACACTGAAGCTTTCTTT
J: TRBJ1-4; length: 12; size: NA; D: NA; V: TRBV29-1; CDR3: CSVEVGARKLFF; DNA: TGCAGCGTTGAAGTAGGGGCTAGAAAACTGTTTTTT
J: TRBJ2-5; length: 14; size: NA; D: NA; V: TRBV7-7; CDR3: CASSVGTSKETQYF; DNA: TGTGCTAGCAGCGTCGGGACAAGCAAAGAGACCCAGTACTTC
J: TRBJ1-1; length: 13; size: NA; D: TRBD1; V: TRBV20-1; CDR3: CSAPDRVNTEAFF; DNA: TGCAGTGCCCCGGACAGGGTGAACACTGAAGCTTTCTTT
J: TRBJ1-5; length: 14; size: NA; D: NA; V: TRBV6-2/TRBV6-3; CDR3: CASSRGASNQPQHF; DNA: TGTGCCAGCAGTCGAGGGGCTAGCAATCAGCCCCAGCATTTT
J: TRBJ2-3; length: 15; size: NA; D: NA; V: TRBV15; CDR3: CATSRDFGSTDTQYF; DNA: TGTGCCACCAGCAGAGATTTCGGGAGCACAGATACGCAGTATTTT
J: TRBJ2-3; length: 12; size: NA; D: NA; V: TRBV7-2; CDR3: CASSMPGRPQYF; DNA: TGTGCCAGCAGCATGCCAGGGCGTCCGCAGTATTTT
J: TRBJ1-6; length: 13; size: NA; D: NA; V: TRBV6-6; CDR3: CASNAGLGSPLHF; DNA: TGTGCCAGCAACGCGGGATTAGGTTCACCCCTCCACTTT
J: TRBJ2-6; length: 19; size: NA; D: TRBD1; V: TRBV4-1; CDR3: CASSQVGGTGLSGANVLTF; DNA: TGCGCCAGCAGCCAAGTTGGCGGGACAGGCCTCTCTGGGGCCAACGTCCTGACTTTC
J: TRBJ2-1; length: 15; size: NA; D: NA; V: TRBV5-1; CDR3: CASSLAGGANNEQFF; DNA: TGCGCCAGCAGCTTGGCCGGGGGCGCGAACAATGAGCAGTTCTTC
J: TRBJ2-1; length: 19; size: NA; D: NA; V: TRBV15; CDR3: CATSRDLVASQRPNNEQFF; DNA: TGTGCCACCAGCAGAGATTTGGTGGCGTCCCAGCGGCCAAACAATGAGCAGTTCTTC
J: TRBJ2-3; length: 14; size: once; D: TRBD1; V: TRBV20-1; CDR3: CSVPDRVGTDTQYF; DNA: TGCAGTGTACCGGACAGGGTAGGGACAGATACGCAGTATTTT
J: TRBJ2-2; length: 15; size: NA; D: TRBD2; V: TRBV7-8; CDR3: CASNSLAGVGGELFF; DNA: TGTGCCAGCAACTCACTAGCGGGGGTGGGCGGGGAGCTGTTTTTT
J: TRBJ1-2; length: 14; size: NA; D: NA; V: TRBV7-9; CDR3: CASSLQGGNYGYTF; DNA: TGTGCCAGCAGCTTGCAGGGAGGGAACTATGGCTACACCTTC
J: TRBJ2-1; length: 15; size: once; D: TRBD2; V: TRBV6-6; CDR3: CASSPSSGEVVGQFF; DNA: TGTGCCAGCAGTCCGTCTAGCGGGGAAGTTGTTGGGCAGTTCTTC